This TCR beta chain comes out of a study of CD8 T cells in Susac syndrome. With random hexamers, roughly 0.45 to 1 ug RNA was reverse transcribed. The TCR beta CDR3 was amplified by immunoSEQ multiplex PCR across 54 Vbeta, 13 Jbeta. MiXCR, applied by TCRdb to the immunoSEQ multiplex PCR reads, yields one record per CDR3 protein. The data show under 250,000 distinct CDR3 sequences, 93% seen once. The authors negatively isolated CD8+ and CD4+ T cells and FACS-enriched TEMRA cells. The CDR3 sequence is 14 residues long. V shed 3 bases, J shed 8 bases, and the junction held 6 bases outside the gene matches. Germline V gene data show CDR1 as SGHRS and CDR2 as YFSETQ.

This rearrangement joins TRBV5-1 to TRBJ2-1; 9 nucleotides align to TRBD1. This receptor was taken from a human donor with multiple sclerosis. Sequenced: CD4+ T cells from PBMCs. DNA of the CDR3: TGCGCCAGCAGCTCGAGACAGGGGGGAGATGAGCAGTTCTTC. It translates to CASSSRQGGDEQFF.